This TCR beta chain was sequenced for a study of shared clonotypes between healthy human individuals. Measured with immunoSEQ multiplex PCR; TCRdb has only the in-frame clones, and not every one. Counted here are 850,000 to 1,200,000 clones, 70% to 80% occurring once; the ten biggest clones make up over 1.3%. Germline V gives CDR1 KGHSH, CDR2 LQKENI. The V segment lost 6 bases and the J segment 0 bases; nucleotides outside the gene matches: 5. CDR3 size: 15 residues. Material: memory CD4+ T cells sorted from blood. Subset described: CD45RA-negative fraction. This chain uses TRBV18 with TRBJ1-5; TRBD1 agrees at 7 bases. The TCR sequence derives from a man aged 18 to 30 in good health. The CDR3 DNA reads TGTGCCAGCTCGGGACAGTCCATTAGCAATCAGCCCCAGCATTTT. It codes for CASSGQSISNQPQHF.